The T cell receptor beta chain under discussion was sequenced for a study of blood T cell repertoires in COVID-19. Study-level information: T cells, B-cell-depleted T cells, or PBMCs provided the cDNA or gDNA that served as material.

The CDR3 loop spans 13 amino acids. Trimming left V 3 bases short and J 3 bases short, with 9 bases between. CDR1 is LNHNV, CDR2 YYDKDF, per germline (reference sequence). Authors' data handling: Estimation of nucleated cell counts relied on the amplification of reference gene primers. The repertoire was sequenced with immunoSEQ multiplex PCR; TCRdb's copy has only in-frame clones and lacks some. That table supplies the V and J calls and clone size; D and trimming were determined from the DNA. This table holds about 70,000 clones, around nine tenths found once. Sequences were obtained from peripheral blood. This clonotype was sampled from a human donor in a cohort sampled during active COVID-19. The gene calls are TRBV15 and TRBJ2-7; D call uncertain. The CDR3 is CATSRGRNYEQYF. Written as DNA, the CDR3 is TGTGCCACCAGCAGGGGCAGAAACTACGAGCAGTACTTC.